What follows is one TCR beta chain and its context. Its binding antigen is unknown. Base qualities are not recorded, but no much larger clone differs from it by a single base. The data derive from a study of lung T cells in sarcoidosis with Löfgren's syndrome (dated by TCRdb to the late 2010s). Notes on the research overall: Sarcoidosis was characterized as a granulomatous disease that is mostly pulmonary, in which CD4+ T cells accumulate in bronchoalveolar lavage fluid. The repertoire analyses concentrated on Lofgren's syndrome patients.

These reads were obtained on an Illumina MiSeq. TCRdb passed the public sequencing reads through fastp at Q25 and MiXCR, retaining productive beta sequences. Each entry is one CDR3 protein sequence, shown with its most common DNA and genes. This sample has 60,000 to 65,000 distinct CDR3 sequences in its table, and 21% of those were observed once. The leading ten clones occupy 2.3% of the sample. The paper as a whole reports these results and caveats: Recognition of a sarcoidosis-associated antigen was only suggested; the antigen itself remained putative and unidentified. In Lofgren's syndrome patients, relative to control subjects, TRAV12-1 and TRBV2 were reported to be the most expanded V gene segments. Multiple Lofgren's syndrome patients were reported to share TRAV12-1 and TRBV2 CDR3 motifs, a finding that suggests public CD4+ TCR repertoires. In alphabeta pairing analysis, TRAV12-1 preferentially paired with TRBV2, and these paired TCRs showed CDR3 homology.

The CDR3, cysteine through phenylalanine, is 14 amino acids long. Only the CDR3 DNA stays, 42 bases, in frame from base 1. CDR1 and CDR2, per the germline V gene, are MDHEN and SYDVKM. The V end loses 2 bases and the J end loses 8 bases, and a stretch of 12 bases separates them. Sequenced sample: CD4+ T cells from PBMCs. The chain couples TRBV28 to TRBJ1-4, and possibly TRBD1, on 6 matching bases. The TCR sequence derives from a human donor with sarcoidosis (Löfgren's syndrome or another form), or a control subject (not recorded which). The CDR3 sequence is CASSLGGAGEKLFF. At the DNA level, the sequence is TGTGCCAGCAGTTTAGGGGGGGCTGGGGAAAAACTGTTTTTT.